A selection of T cell receptor beta chains follows, all from one sample in a study of blood T cells in healthy people across ages. Via MiXCR, TCRdb re-called the 5' RACE reads, giving one row per CDR3 protein. Of around 1,700,000 distinct CDR3 sequences listed, 28% were seen once; the top ten hold more than 6%. Material for sequencing was blood. These receptors all come from a woman in her twenties or thirties in good health. CDR3s include the opening cysteine and the closing phenylalanine or tryptophan. Each record gives: J gene, V gene, clone size, D gene, CDR3 DNA, CDR3 protein. D genes are given only for firm matches. Part of the rows lack a size; the others show once, few, many or a class for expanded clones.

TRBJ2-5	TRBV5-1	.	.	TGCGCCAGCAGCTGGGTTGGGATGGTGGAGACCCAGTACTTC	CASSWVGMVETQYF
TRBJ2-5	TRBV15	.	TRBD2	TGTGCCACCAGCAGACTAGCGGGGGGCGGCGATGAGCAGTACTTC	CATSRLAGGGDEQYF
TRBJ2-1	TRBV18	.	.	TGTGCCAGCAGACCACCTTCCTCTATTCAGCAGTTCTTC	CASRPPSSIQQFF
TRBJ2-5	TRBV12-3/TRBV12-4	few	TRBD2	TGTGCCAGCAGTACAGCGGGAGTAGGCCAAGAGACCCAGTACTTC	CASSTAGVGQETQYF
TRBJ2-5	TRBV28	few	.	TGTGCCAGCAGTTCCCCCAAGGTTCGGACGGAGACCCAGTACTTC	CASSSPKVRTETQYF
TRBJ2-2	TRBV10-1	.	.	TGCGCCAGCAGTGAGTGGGGCAGGGAAGACACCGGGGAGCTGTTTTTT	CASSEWGREDTGELFF
TRBJ1-2	TRBV30	few	.	TGTGCCTGGAGCCCGGGGGCAGCGTTGAACTATGGCTACACCTTC	CAWSPGAALNYGYTF
TRBJ1-2	TRBV5-1	few	TRBD1	TGCGCCAGCAGCCCGGGACAGACTATCTATGGCTACACCTTC	CASSPGQTIYGYTF
TRBJ2-3	TRBV24-1	few	.	TGTGCCACCAGTGAGCAGGGGGATACGCAGTATTTT	CATSEQGDTQYF
TRBJ1-4	TRBV11-2	.	.	TGTTCCAGCAGCTTCCAGGGGCCGAGGGAAAAACTGTTTTTT	CSSSFQGPREKLFF
TRBJ2-5	TRBV12-3/TRBV12-4	.	.	TGTGCCAGCAGGTTAGGACAGACCCAAGAGACCCAGTACTTC	CASRLGQTQETQYF
TRBJ2-3	TRBV7-6	few	TRBD2	TGTGCCAGCAGCTTTGAACCAGCGGGAGGGCCCGATACGCAGTATTTT	CASSFEPAGGPDTQYF
TRBJ2-6	TRBV12-3/TRBV12-4	few	TRBD1	TGTGCCAGCAGTCTCCCGACAGGGGTCGACTCTGGGGCCAACGTCCTGACTTTC	CASSLPTGVDSGANVLTF
TRBJ2-3	TRBV20-1	few	.	TGCAGTGCTCTTCGCGGGGCGGGTACGCAGTATTTT	CSALRGAGTQYF
TRBJ2-1	TRBV6-5	.	TRBD2	TGTGCCAGCAGTTACTCGATTAGCGGGGGGGTACAAGGCAATGAGCAGTTCTTC	CASSYSISGGVQGNEQFF
TRBJ1-4	TRBV2	few	TRBD1	TGTGCCAGCAGTTCGACAGGGCATAATGAAAAACTGTTTTTT	CASSSTGHNEKLFF
TRBJ2-7	TRBV6-5	.	.	TGTGCCAGCAGGAGTGTGGGGACACCAGCCTACGAGCAGTACTTC	CASRSVGTPAYEQYF
TRBJ2-2	TRBV9	.	.	TGTGCCAGCAGCGCGGAGAACACCGGGGAGCTGTTTTTT	CASSAENTGELFF
TRBJ1-5	TRBV7-9	few	.	TGTGCCAGCAGCTTAATGGAGCAGCCCCAGCATTTT	CASSLMEQPQHF
TRBJ2-7	TRBV5-1	many	TRBD2	TGCGCCAGCAGCTCCCTAGCGGGGATTGTGTACGAGCAGTACTTC	CASSSLAGIVYEQYF
TRBJ2-1	TRBV25-1	.	.	TGTGCCAGCAGAGAGTATGAGCAGTTCTTC	CASREYEQFF
TRBJ1-5	TRBV28	once	.	TGTGCCAGCACCCCAGGACAGCTCAATCAGCCCCAGCATTTT	CASTPGQLNQPQHF
TRBJ2-3	TRBV12-3/TRBV12-4	.	.	TGTGCCAGCAGTTTACAGAAAACAGATACGCGGTATTTT	CASSLQKTDTRYF
TRBJ2-1	TRBV5-6	.	.	TGTGCCAGCAGCTCCAGCCTCGGGGGACTTGGCTTCAATGAGCAGTTCTTC	CASSSSLGGLGFNEQFF
TRBJ1-2	TRBV3-1	few	.	TGTGCCAGCAGCCAGGCCAGCGGTGGCTACACCTTC	CASSQASGGYTF
TRBJ2-3	TRBV6-2/TRBV6-3	.	TRBD1	TGTGCCAGCAGTACCAAACGGGACAGGGGGCCCACAGATGCGCAGTATTTT	CASSTKRDRGPTDAQYF
TRBJ2-1	TRBV7-2	.	TRBD2	TGTGCCAGCAGCTTAGAGGCGGGAGAATCCTATGAGCAGTTCTTC	CASSLEAGESYEQFF
TRBJ2-5	TRBV12-3/TRBV12-4	few	TRBD2	TGTGCCAGCAGTTCTGTGTGGACTAGCGGGAAAGGGAGGCAAGAGACCCAGTACTTC	CASSSVWTSGKGRQETQYF
TRBJ2-1	TRBV27	many	TRBD2	TGTGCCAGCACCTATAGCGGGAGCTTGTGGAATGAGCAGTTCTTC	CASTYSGSLWNEQFF
TRBJ1-2	TRBV5-1	.	.	TGCGCCAGCAGCTATGGACAGAGGAATGGCTACACCTTC	CASSYGQRNGYTF
TRBJ2-7	TRBV11-2	many	.	TGTGCCAGCAGCGCCCACACCCTACTCTCCTACGAGCAGTACTTC	CASSAHTLLSYEQYF
TRBJ2-7	TRBV20-1	few	.	TGCAGTGCCCGCTCCCCGGGGGGCTTCCCCTACGAGCAGTACTTC	CSARSPGGFPYEQYF
TRBJ2-3	TRBV27	few	.	TGTGCCAGCAGTTTAAATATGCAGGGGAACACAGATACGCAGTATTTT	CASSLNMQGNTDTQYF
TRBJ2-7	TRBV20-1	many	.	TGCAGTGCTAGTGGGGGGAGCTCCTACGAGCAGTACTTC	CSASGGSSYEQYF
TRBJ2-7	TRBV7-8	.	.	TGTGCCAGCAGCTTAGAGGGGACGGTAGCCTACGAGCAGTACTTC	CASSLEGTVAYEQYF
TRBJ2-5	TRBV12-3/TRBV12-4	.	.	TGTGCCAGCAGTTATGTGCATGAGCAGTACTTC	CASSYVHEQYF
TRBJ1-2	TRBV25-1	few	.	TGTGCCAGCAGTGAATCGGGCTTGGGCTACACCTTC	CASSESGLGYTF
TRBJ1-5	TRBV2	few	.	TGTGCCAGCAAGCAGACGGAAGCCCTAAATCAGCCCCAGCATTTT	CASKQTEALNQPQHF
TRBJ1-5	TRBV5-8	few	.	TGTGCCAGCAGCCCGGGACAACAGCCCCAGCATTTT	CASSPGQQPQHF
TRBJ2-3	TRBV9	.	TRBD2	TGTGCCAGCAGCCCTTGGGGGCGGGGGGGCAACGCAGATACGCAGTATTTT	CASSPWGRGGNADTQYF
TRBJ2-7	TRBV27	.	TRBD1	TGTGCCAGCAGCATCCTCGGACAGGGGGCCTACGAGCAGTACTTC	CASSILGQGAYEQYF
TRBJ2-1	TRBV5-1	.	.	TGCGCCAGCAGCTTGACGGGAGGGGACAGAAATGAGCAGTTCTTC	CASSLTGGDRNEQFF
TRBJ2-5	TRBV7-3	once	.	TGTGCCAGCAGCTTAAGTGGGACTGTGGGGGGAGAGACCCAGTACTTC	CASSLSGTVGGETQYF
TRBJ2-5	TRBV27	many	TRBD1	TGTGCCAGCAGTGCCCAACAGGGGGGCCAAGAGACCCAGTACTTC	CASSAQQGGQETQYF
TRBJ2-5	TRBV6-6	few	TRBD1	TGTGCCAGCAGTTACCCGGGACAGATGGAGACCCAGTACTTC	CASSYPGQMETQYF
TRBJ1-2	TRBV20-1	.	TRBD1	TGCAGTGCTAGACGGGGACAGGGCCCAGGCTACACCTTC	CSARRGQGPGYTF
TRBJ2-1	TRBV7-2	many	TRBD2	TGTGCCAGCAGCGGACTAGCGGGAAATGAGCAGTTCTTC	CASSGLAGNEQFF
TRBJ1-2	TRBV9	few	.	TGTGCCAGCGACCCGGCTCAGGTGGGCTACACCTTC	CASDPAQVGYTF
TRBJ2-5	TRBV7-6	.	TRBD1	TGTGCCAGCAAAGGGGGGACAGGGGGTACCCCAAGTTCGACCCAGTACTTC	CASKGGTGGTPSSTQYF
TRBJ2-7	TRBV30	few	.	TGTGCCTGGAGTGTGGGTGTCGCAGGGGATCCCTACGAGCAGTACTTC	CAWSVGVAGDPYEQYF
TRBJ2-7	TRBV20-1	.	.	TGCGGTGCTAGAGTTAGCTACGAGCAGTACTTC	CGARVSYEQYF
TRBJ2-7	TRBV28	.	TRBD1	TGTGCCAGCGGGAGCGCCGGGACAGGGTACGAGCAGTACTTC	CASGSAGTGYEQYF
TRBJ2-1	TRBV9	.	TRBD2	TGTGCCAGCAGCGCGACTAGCGGAGAAGAAGAGACCCAGTTCTTC	CASSATSGEEETQFF
TRBJ1-1	TRBV9	few	.	TGTGCCAGCAGCGAAGGGGTCGGGAACACTGAAGCTTTCTTT	CASSEGVGNTEAFF